Listed below are T cell receptor beta chains from one sample, sequenced in a study of T cell responses to AZD1222 COVID-19 vaccine. Profiled with immunoSEQ multiplex PCR; TCRdb holds only in-frame clones, not every one. The table includes 140,000 to 150,000 clones, over 75% detected once. Sequencing was performed on peripheral blood, taken on day 0 of AZD1222 vaccination. These receptor sequences come from an adult in good health. Each CDR3 is given without its conserved first and last residue. The order of the fields is V gene, CDR3 length, CDR3 protein.

>TRBV2|10
ASSPDSNGYT
>TRBV9|13
ASSVPTSGGGTQY
>TRBV19|15
ASSPPPWDTSGNTIY
>TRBV5-1|12
ASSLNQVTGELF
>TRBV19|13
ASRNRTGGVRGYT
>TRBV5-6|11
ASRLQIENTIY
>TRBV6-6|13
ASSDRGLDNQPQH
>TRBV3-1/TRBV3-2|17
ASSLSAGGRSSYNSPLH
>TRBV30|13
ACFLVGALDGELF
>TRBV27|12
ASRPLAGTSEQY
>TRBV19|13
ASSMRGSSNQPQH
>TRBV15|14
ATSVQGRGVHQPQH
>TRBV10-3|15
AISEPIGTGDNSPLH
>TRBV12-3/TRBV12-4|11
ASRRQEVGEQY
>TRBV6-5|12
ATVQGPVDEKLF
>TRBV4-1|15
ASSQDPSGFSTDTQY
>TRBV2|14
ASSEAGRGPGNTIY
>TRBV19|14
ASSIDGLTGLSGYT
>TRBV3-1/TRBV3-2|14
ASSQRTADSGNTIY
>TRBV9|14
ASTPGLAGGGDTQY
>TRBV20-1|11
SASRGEGYGYT
>TRBV2|13
ASISRNTLYYEQY
>TRBV5-1|14
ASSLQPQGAGNTIY
>TRBV29-1|12
SVASPGSSYEQY
>TRBV5-6|11
ASSSNNWETQY
>TRBV6-5|12
ASSYRTLGSPLH
>TRBV6-4|14
ASSDSAVFLTDTQY
>TRBV4-2|15
ASSETSRRTNTGELF
>TRBV4-2|16
ASSQDVVGTVTNEKLF
>TRBV6-5|13
ASRVRGSSTDTQY
>TRBV7-2|15
ASSLAVRATYNSPLH
>TRBV4-2|10
ASSQDGRGYT
>TRBV14|16
ASSQDLFGTGVTDTQY
>TRBV19|15
ASSIRGGVSSTDTQY
>TRBV18|12
ASSGGSSGNTIY
>TRBV2|12
ASSLTEGEYGYT
>TRBV7-9|12
ASSLASGIEKLF
>TRBV12-5|11
ASGLVLGDTQY
>TRBV2|10
ASVGQFYGYT
>TRBV19|12
ASSIGLPYNEQF
>TRBV18|14
ASSPLTSGVNNEQF
>TRBV19|11
ASRPREGYGYT
>TRBV20-1|9
SASGGDEQF